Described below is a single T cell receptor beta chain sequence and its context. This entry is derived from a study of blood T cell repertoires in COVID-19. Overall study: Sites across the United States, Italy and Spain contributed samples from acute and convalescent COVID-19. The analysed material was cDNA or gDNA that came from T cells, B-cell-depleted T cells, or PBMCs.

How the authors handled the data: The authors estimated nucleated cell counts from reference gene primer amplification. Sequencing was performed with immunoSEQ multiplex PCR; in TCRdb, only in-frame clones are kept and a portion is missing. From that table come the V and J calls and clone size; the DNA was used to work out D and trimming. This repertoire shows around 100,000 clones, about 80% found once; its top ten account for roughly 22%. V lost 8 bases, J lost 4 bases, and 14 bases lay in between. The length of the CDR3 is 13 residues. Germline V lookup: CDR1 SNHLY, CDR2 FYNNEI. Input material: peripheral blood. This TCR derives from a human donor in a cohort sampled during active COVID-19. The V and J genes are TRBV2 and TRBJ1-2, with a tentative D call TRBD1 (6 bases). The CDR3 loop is CASVAQGSYGYTF. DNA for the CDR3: TGTGCCAGCGTTGCACAGGGCAGCTATGGCTACACCTTC.